This T cell receptor beta chain originates from a study of CXCR3-negative and CXCR3-positive naive CD8 T cells. This CDR3 is 15 amino acids long. CDR1 is SGHKS, CDR2 YYEKEE, per germline (reference sequence). Study-wide results and limits: With CXCR3 expression partially decreased after cryopreservation, most assays relied on fresh PBMCs. Similar TRBV-TRBJ usage characterized naive CXCR3-negative and CXCR3-positive cells; memory cells differed. In both naive subsets diversity was comparably high, whereas memory CD8+ cells showed much lower diversity.

With respect to this clonotype: Antigen specificity is unknown.

The authors made the TRB cDNA libraries by 5' RACE using UMI labels. TCRdb reanalyzed the 5' RACE reads, giving one entry per CDR3 protein sequence and no DNA. This listing includes roughly 41,000 distinct CDR3 sequences. The chain has TRBV5-5 and TRBJ2-1; TCRdb's D call, TRBD1, is unchecked because there is no DNA. The clonotype was recovered from a human donor in good health. Some clones in this sample may be carry-over from other donors' samples. Sequencing was done on a sample of memory CD8+ T cells from blood. The CDR3: CASSLTGYSYNEQFF.